This is a list of T cell receptor beta chains from one sample in a study of memory CD4+ T cells and cytomegalovirus serostatus. The repertoire was sequenced with immunoSEQ multiplex PCR; TCRdb's copy has only in-frame clones and lacks some. The sample lists about 75,000 clones, 60% to 80% occurring once. Sequenced sample: memory CD4+ T cells from blood. Receptors originate from an adult in good health and CMV-seropositive. Each CDR3 is given with its conserved first and last residue. The D gene is left open where the match is weak. Rows may omit the clone size; those that give it use once, few, many or a size class.

clone_size: -
j_call: TRBJ2-1
v_call: TRBV25-1
d_call: -
cdr3_aa: CASSEPRRGAGSYNEQFF
cdr3_nt: TGTGCCAGCAGTGAACCGCGCCGGGGGGCAGGATCCTACAATGAGCAGTTCTTC

clone_size: -
j_call: TRBJ1-5
v_call: TRBV7-9
d_call: -
cdr3_aa: CASSAPGGSDQPQHF
cdr3_nt: TGTGCCAGCAGCGCACCCGGTGGGTCCGATCAGCCCCAGCATTTT

clone_size: -
j_call: TRBJ2-3
v_call: TRBV11-2
d_call: TRBD1
cdr3_aa: CASSLDPDRGSTDTQYF
cdr3_nt: TGTGCCAGCAGCTTAGATCCGGACAGGGGAAGCACAGATACGCAGTATTTT

clone_size: few
j_call: TRBJ2-1
v_call: TRBV5-1
d_call: -
cdr3_aa: CASKGAEQEFF
cdr3_nt: TGCGCCAGCAAGGGAGCTGAACAGGAGTTCTTC

clone_size: -
j_call: TRBJ1-6
v_call: TRBV5-6
d_call: -
cdr3_aa: CASRVAAPSYNSPLHF
cdr3_nt: TGTGCCAGCAGAGTTGCAGCCCCCTCCTATAATTCACCCCTCCACTTT

clone_size: -
j_call: TRBJ1-6
v_call: TRBV2
d_call: -
cdr3_aa: CASSGSGPTNSPLHF
cdr3_nt: TGTGCCAGCAGTGGGTCCGGGCCGACAAATTCACCCCTCCACTTT

clone_size: few
j_call: TRBJ1-2
v_call: TRBV5-1
d_call: TRBD1
cdr3_aa: CASSLGQVNGYTF
cdr3_nt: TGCGCCAGCAGCCTGGGACAGGTGAATGGCTACACCTTC

clone_size: -
j_call: TRBJ2-1
v_call: TRBV27
d_call: -
cdr3_aa: CASSLRDPIYNEQFF
cdr3_nt: TGTGCCAGCAGTTTACGGGACCCCATCTACAATGAGCAGTTCTTC

clone_size: once
j_call: TRBJ1-5
v_call: TRBV10-3
d_call: -
cdr3_aa: CAISDPSGDQPQHF
cdr3_nt: TGTGCCATCAGTGACCCGTCTGGAGATCAGCCCCAGCATTTT

clone_size: -
j_call: TRBJ2-2
v_call: TRBV19
d_call: -
cdr3_aa: CASSIKASTGELFF
cdr3_nt: TGTGCCAGTAGTATAAAGGCTAGTACCGGGGAGCTGTTTTTT

clone_size: -
j_call: TRBJ2-5
v_call: TRBV30
d_call: TRBD1
cdr3_aa: CAWSTGGIETQYF
cdr3_nt: TGTGCCTGGAGCACAGGGGGTATTGAGACCCAGTACTTC

clone_size: -
j_call: TRBJ1-5
v_call: TRBV7-2
d_call: -
cdr3_aa: CATGRGRPQHF
cdr3_nt: TGTGCCACCGGGAGGGGGAGGCCCCAGCATTTT

clone_size: -
j_call: TRBJ1-4
v_call: TRBV9
d_call: -
cdr3_aa: CASSAQGSDEKLFF
cdr3_nt: TGTGCCAGCAGCGCTCAGGGGTCGGATGAAAAACTGTTTTTT

clone_size: -
j_call: TRBJ1-1
v_call: TRBV6-1
d_call: -
cdr3_aa: CASGPDSRNTEAFF
cdr3_nt: TGTGCCAGCGGCCCGGACAGCCGGAACACTGAAGCTTTCTTT

clone_size: -
j_call: TRBJ1-5
v_call: TRBV7-2
d_call: -
cdr3_aa: CASSLPNQPQHF
cdr3_nt: TGTGCCAGCAGCTTACCGAATCAGCCCCAGCATTTT

clone_size: -
j_call: TRBJ1-3
v_call: TRBV5-1
d_call: -
cdr3_aa: CASSLDSPSGNTIYF
cdr3_nt: TGCGCCAGCAGCCTCGACAGCCCCTCTGGAAACACCATATATTTT

clone_size: -
j_call: TRBJ2-7
v_call: TRBV11-2
d_call: TRBD1
cdr3_aa: CASSPRQGFTYEQYF
cdr3_nt: TGTGCCAGCAGCCCACGACAGGGATTCACCTACGAGCAGTACTTC

clone_size: -
j_call: TRBJ2-5
v_call: TRBV6-5
d_call: -
cdr3_aa: CASTARLAGTQYF
cdr3_nt: TGTGCCAGCACCGCCCGATTGGCGGGGACCCAGTACTTC

clone_size: -
j_call: TRBJ1-2
v_call: TRBV6-1
d_call: -
cdr3_aa: CASSEVGRGDYGYTF
cdr3_nt: TGTGCCAGCAGTGAAGTAGGGAGGGGAGACTATGGCTACACCTTC

clone_size: -
j_call: TRBJ1-5
v_call: TRBV27
d_call: -
cdr3_aa: CASRMTVSNQPQHF
cdr3_nt: TGTGCCAGCAGGATGACAGTTAGCAATCAGCCCCAGCATTTT

clone_size: -
j_call: TRBJ2-1
v_call: TRBV27
d_call: TRBD2
cdr3_aa: CASLQLAGAGEQFF
cdr3_nt: TGTGCCAGCTTACAATTAGCGGGAGCGGGGGAGCAGTTCTTC

clone_size: -
j_call: TRBJ1-1
v_call: TRBV19
d_call: -
cdr3_aa: CASTPDWGGFVGEAFF
cdr3_nt: TGTGCCAGTACCCCTGATTGGGGGGGGTTTGTGGGGGAAGCTTTCTTT

clone_size: -
j_call: TRBJ1-2
v_call: TRBV6-4
d_call: -
cdr3_aa: CASSDAKRGYTF
cdr3_nt: TGTGCCAGCAGTGACGCGAAGAGGGGCTACACCTTC

clone_size: -
j_call: TRBJ2-7
v_call: TRBV30
d_call: -
cdr3_aa: CAWTGAYEQYF
cdr3_nt: TGTGCCTGGACAGGGGCCTACGAGCAGTACTTC

clone_size: -
j_call: TRBJ1-2
v_call: TRBV28
d_call: TRBD1
cdr3_aa: CASSWASGQGARYGYTF
cdr3_nt: TGTGCCAGCAGTTGGGCATCCGGACAGGGGGCTCGGTATGGCTACACCTTC

clone_size: -
j_call: TRBJ2-2
v_call: TRBV4-3
d_call: -
cdr3_aa: CASSQGNPTGELFF
cdr3_nt: TGCGCCAGCAGCCAAGGGAACCCTACCGGGGAGCTGTTTTTT

clone_size: -
j_call: TRBJ2-7
v_call: TRBV28
d_call: TRBD1
cdr3_aa: CASSLDRVSHEQYF
cdr3_nt: TGTGCCAGCAGTTTGGACAGGGTCAGCCACGAGCAGTACTTC

clone_size: -
j_call: TRBJ2-5
v_call: TRBV5-1
d_call: TRBD1
cdr3_aa: CASSLAGTGGEGETQYF
cdr3_nt: TGCGCCAGCAGCTTGGCCGGGACAGGGGGCGAGGGGGAGACCCAGTACTTC

clone_size: -
j_call: TRBJ1-2
v_call: TRBV6-1
d_call: -
cdr3_aa: CASTEDSLYGYTF
cdr3_nt: TGTGCCAGCACGGAGGACAGCCTCTATGGCTACACCTTC

clone_size: once
j_call: TRBJ2-1
v_call: TRBV19
d_call: TRBD2
cdr3_aa: CASSSPWGAGGGRSYNEQFF
cdr3_nt: TGTGCCAGTAGTAGCCCCTGGGGGGCGGGAGGGGGCAGGTCCTACAATGAGCAGTTCTTC

clone_size: -
j_call: TRBJ1-2
v_call: TRBV5-1
d_call: TRBD1
cdr3_aa: CASSWGTGGNYGYTF
cdr3_nt: TGCGCCAGCAGCTGGGGGACAGGGGGTAACTATGGCTACACCTTC

clone_size: -
j_call: TRBJ2-3
v_call: TRBV7-9
d_call: -
cdr3_aa: CASSPRGHTDTQYF
cdr3_nt: TGTGCCAGCAGCCCGAGAGGGCACACAGATACGCAGTATTTT

clone_size: -
j_call: TRBJ2-2
v_call: TRBV29-1
d_call: -
cdr3_aa: CSVEHAGELFF
cdr3_nt: TGCAGCGTTGAACACGCCGGGGAGCTGTTTTTT

clone_size: -
j_call: TRBJ2-1
v_call: TRBV19
d_call: TRBD1
cdr3_aa: CASTLGTGSYNEQFF
cdr3_nt: TGTGCCAGTACATTGGGGACAGGATCCTACAATGAGCAGTTCTTC

clone_size: -
j_call: TRBJ2-3
v_call: TRBV7-9
d_call: -
cdr3_aa: CASSLAGGLNTDTQYF
cdr3_nt: TGTGCCAGCAGCTTAGCGGGAGGATTAAACACAGATACGCAGTATTTT

clone_size: -
j_call: TRBJ1-5
v_call: TRBV29-1
d_call: -
cdr3_aa: CSVELSGDQPQHF
cdr3_nt: TGCAGCGTTGAACTATCAGGGGATCAGCCCCAGCATTTT

clone_size: -
j_call: TRBJ2-1
v_call: TRBV6-5
d_call: -
cdr3_aa: CASSDWGANFNEQFF
cdr3_nt: TGTGCCAGCAGTGACTGGGGGGCGAATTTCAATGAGCAGTTCTTC

clone_size: -
j_call: TRBJ2-1
v_call: TRBV18
d_call: TRBD2
cdr3_aa: CASSPPGLAGDNEQFF
cdr3_nt: TGTGCCAGCTCACCCCCGGGACTAGCGGGAGACAATGAGCAGTTCTTC

clone_size: -
j_call: TRBJ1-2
v_call: TRBV19
d_call: -
cdr3_aa: CASSPQLVGGYGYTF
cdr3_nt: TGTGCCAGTAGTCCCCAACTAGTTGGGGGCTATGGCTACACCTTC

clone_size: -
j_call: TRBJ1-5
v_call: TRBV5-1
d_call: -
cdr3_aa: CASSLGGDQPQHF
cdr3_nt: TGCGCCAGCAGCTTAGGAGGGGATCAGCCCCAGCATTTT

clone_size: -
j_call: TRBJ1-2
v_call: TRBV5-1
d_call: TRBD1
cdr3_aa: CASSLRQGRMFGYTF
cdr3_nt: TGCGCCAGCAGCTTACGACAGGGCCGCATGTTTGGCTACACCTTC

clone_size: few
j_call: TRBJ1-1
v_call: TRBV19
d_call: -
cdr3_aa: CASGPRGNPEAFF
cdr3_nt: TGTGCCAGTGGACCACGGGGCAACCCTGAAGCTTTCTTT

clone_size: -
j_call: TRBJ2-5
v_call: TRBV7-9
d_call: TRBD2
cdr3_aa: CASSLEVPSGGETQYF
cdr3_nt: TGTGCCAGCAGCTTAGAAGTTCCTAGCGGGGGCGAGACCCAGTACTTC

clone_size: -
j_call: TRBJ1-6
v_call: TRBV27
d_call: -
cdr3_aa: CASSSPTGTGYSPLHF
cdr3_nt: TGTGCCAGCAGTTCCCCGACCGGGACGGGATATTCACCCCTCCACTTT

clone_size: -
j_call: TRBJ1-5
v_call: TRBV19
d_call: -
cdr3_aa: CASSIGTLKNQPQHF
cdr3_nt: TGTGCCAGTAGTATCGGGACCCTAAAAAATCAGCCCCAGCATTTT